This passage covers 24 T cell receptor beta chains from one sample sequenced in a study of lymphopenia after photon versus proton radiotherapy. TCRdb's table, derived via immunoSEQ multiplex PCR, lists solely in-frame clones and lacks some. The profile covers tens of thousands of clones, with approximately 90% appearing a single time and roughly 50% taken by the ten largest. This specimen consisted of peripheral blood, obtained from a patient treated with proton-based radiotherapy. The receptors originated from an older woman with cholangiocarcinoma. Some clones in this sample may be carry-over from other donors' samples.

Of note for this clone: One junction end disagrees with the germline gene, perhaps due to a read error. The chain employs TRBV11-2 and TRBJ1-5, with D unclear. This CDR3 comprises 13 residues. The germline V gene has CDR1 SGHAT and CDR2 FQNNGV. DNA for the CDR3: TGTGCCAGCAGCTTAGATAGCGATCAGCCCCAGCATTTT. This gives the protein CASSLDSDQPQHF.

The gene calls are TRBV29-1 and TRBJ1-3; perhaps TRBD1 as D (5 bases). The V end was cut by 4 bases, the J end by 4 bases, with 8 bases between. Germline values: CDR1 SQVTM, CDR2 ANQGSEA. The length of the CDR3 is 12 residues. CDR3 protein: CSVVQGGNTIYF. Written as DNA, the CDR3 is TGCAGCGTTGTGCAGGGCGGAAACACCATATATTTT.

The rearrangement links TRBV4-3 to TRBJ2-1, with 13 bases fitting TRBD2. Per germline, CDR1 LGHNA and CDR2 YSLEER. The CDR3 length is 17 residues. The V and J ends lost 3 bases and 6 bases, in that order; junction bases with no gene match: 8. In DNA, the CDR3 is TGCGCCAGCAGCCAGGCCACCGGGACTAGCGGGACCAATGAGCAGTTCTTC. Protein: CASSQATGTSGTNEQFF.

This sequence joins TRBV29-1 and TRBJ1-1; the D gene is possibly TRBD1 (5 bases). CDR3 length equals 13 residues. The germline CDR1 and CDR2 sequences are SQVTM and ANQGSEA. Trimming took 4 bases from V and 5 from J, leaving 14 bases between them. The CDR3 region has the DNA TGCAGCGTTGCCAGGGCGCGTTGGACTGAAGCTTTCTTT. Residues: CSVARARWTEAFF. Looking up the rest from reference TRBV29-1 and TRBJ1-1 gives the full variable domain: SAVISQKPSRDICQRGTSLTIQCQVDSQVTMMFWYRQQPGQSLTLIATANQGSEATYESGFVIDKFPISRPNLTFSTLTVSNMSPEDSSIYLCSVARARWTEAFFGQGTRLTVV.

This chain connects TRBV27 to TRBJ1-2, with a weak D call TRBD1 (5 bases). Germline V CDR1 and CDR2: MNHEY, SMNVEV (reference sequence). V was pared by 4 bases and J by 4 bases, with 19 bases between. The CDR3 spans 16 residues. CDR3 DNA: TGTGCCAGCAGTTCCCTCATGGCCGGGGGTGTCTATGGCTACACCTTC. Residues: CASSSLMAGGVYGYTF.

The chain has TRBV9 and TRBJ1-3; D call uncertain. There are 13 residues in the CDR3. The germline CDR1 and CDR2 sequences are SGDLS and YYNGEE. V lost 4 bases and J 6 bases, leaving 11 bases between the germline ends. CDR3 sequence (DNA): TGTGCCAGCAGCCCCCGGACCCAAAACACCATATATTTT. Translating it yields CASSPRTQNTIYF. Looking up the rest from reference TRBV9 and TRBJ1-3 gives the full variable domain: DSGVTQTPKHLITATGQRVTLRCSPRSGDLSVYWYQQSLDQGLQFLIQYYNGEERAKGNILERFSAQQFPDLHSELNLSSLELGDSALYFCASSPRTQNTIYFGEGSWLTVV.

This chain uses TRBV12-5 with TRBJ2-1, with 12 bases lining up with TRBD2. Germline CDR1 reads LGHNT; CDR2 reads FRNRAP. This CDR3 spans 18 amino acids. The ends lost 2 bases at V and 3 bases at J; junction bases unmatched: 8. The CDR3 sequence: CASGLKRTSGTFYNEQFF. The CDR3 DNA reads as TGTGCTAGTGGTTTGAAACGGACTAGCGGGACCTTCTACAATGAGCAGTTCTTC.

The chain has TRBV21-1 and TRBJ2-1; the table's D gene call, TRBD1, was not cross checked with the DNA. TRBV21-1 is noted as a pseudogene. The CDR3 contains 15 residues. CDR3 bases: TGTGCCAGCAGCAAGGGGCAGGGGCCCTACAATGAGCAGTTCTTC. This gives the protein CASSKGQGPYNEQFF.

Here the CDR3 DNA reads TGTGCCAGCAGCCAATTTTACGGATCTGGAAACACCATATATTTT. As protein: CASSQFYGSGNTIYF. This chain links TRBV16 with TRBJ1-3; no definite D call. This CDR3 comprises 15 residues. In germline, CDR1 is KGHSY, CDR2 FQNENV. V gave up 1 base and J gave up 1 base, with 8 bases separating them.

The CDR3 nucleotides read TGTGCCAGCAGTGAATCCATACAGCCCCAGCATTTT. This sequence encodes CASSESIQPQHF. This chain joins TRBV2 and TRBJ1-5; D is ambiguous. CDR1 and CDR2 from the germline V gene are SNHLY and FYNNEI. The V and J ends lost 2 bases and 7 bases respectively, with 6 bases between them. The CDR3 runs to 12 residues.

Only one count was recorded for this clone. The chain carries TRBV27 and TRBJ2-2; D gene ambiguous. Germline lookup yields CDR1 MNHEY and CDR2 SMNVEV (reference sequence). The CDR3 spans 16 residues. Trimming took off 0 bases at V and 0 bases at J, with 8 bases between the two ends. Here the CDR3 DNA reads TGTGCCAGCAGTTTATCGTACGCCGCGAACACCGGGGAGCTGTTTTTT. Protein sequence: CASSLSYAANTGELFF.

The J gene is TRBJ1-1, the V gene TRBV2; 7 nucleotides line up with TRBD1. The CDR3 is made up of 13 amino acids. V was clipped by 7 bases and J by 11 bases; unmatched bases: 13. Germline V gene sequence: CDR1 SNHLY, CDR2 FYNNEI. As DNA, the CDR3 is TGTGCCAGCATGGGGACGGAGGGGGCCTCCGCTTTCTTT. It specifies CASMGTEGASAFF.

The V gene is TRBV6-1, the J gene TRBJ1-2; no firm D call. Germline CDR1 and CDR2: MNHNS and SASEGT. V lost 0 bases and J 0 bases, leaving 8 bases between the germline ends. The CDR3 has 15 amino acids. The CDR3 DNA follows: TGTGCCAGCAGTGAAGCGCACGGATCTAACTATGGCTACACCTTC. Its translation is CASSEAHGSNYGYTF.

The gene calls are TRBV27 and TRBJ1-1, with 7 bases fitting TRBD1. Germline CDR1 is MNHEY and CDR2 is SMNVEV (reference sequence). The CDR3 has 15 amino acids. V lost 6 bases and J lost 1; bases outside the gene matches: 8. The CDR3 is CASRNTGARNTEAFF. The CDR3, as DNA: TGTGCCAGCAGGAACACAGGGGCCCGGAACACTGAAGCTTTCTTT.

The rearrangement joins TRBV29-1 to TRBJ2-5; unclear D gene. Germline V gene lookup returns CDR1 SQVTM and CDR2 ANQGSEA. Deletions cut 6 bases from V and 4 bases from J, with 15 bases between. The CDR3 contains 13 residues. This chain's CDR3 is CSVFPAPVETQYF. The CDR3 DNA sequence: TGCAGCGTCTTTCCGGCCCCCGTAGAGACCCAGTACTTC.

The chain is built from TRBV11-2 and TRBJ1-2, with 9 bases that match TRBD1. The CDR3 spans 14 residues. The germline CDR1 and CDR2 sequences are SGHAT and FQNNGV. J lost 5 bases, V lost 5 bases, and 6 bases had no gene match. As DNA, the CDR3 is TGTGCCAGCAGCCCACAGGGGGCTGGATATGGCTACACCTTC. The encoded protein is CASSPQGAGYGYTF.

The chain has TRBV19 and TRBJ1-5; 10 nucleotides match TRBD1. Germline CDR1 and CDR2: LNHDA and SQIVND (reference sequence). CDR3 length: 14 amino acids. Trimming took 7 bases from V and 4 from J; bases not matched to a gene: 4. The CDR3 is CASTMDRGNQPQHF. The CDR3 coding sequence is TGTGCCAGTACCATGGACAGGGGGAATCAGCCCCAGCATTTT. The full variable domain, completed using reference TRBV19 and TRBJ1-5, is DGGITQSPKYLFRKEGQNVTLSCEQNLNHDAMYWYRQDPGQGLRLIYYSQIVNDFQKGDIAEGYSVSREKKESFPLTVTSAQKNPTAFYLCASTMDRGNQPQHFGDGTRLSIL.

This chain joins TRBV29-1 and TRBJ2-3, with TRBD2 identical over 8 bases. The J segment lost 0 bases and the V segment lost 4 bases, leaving 6 bases of the junction unmatched. There are 15 residues in the CDR3. Germline loops: CDR1 SQVTM, CDR2 ANQGSEA. CDR3 region: CSVVLAGGSTDTQYF. CDR3 bases: TGCAGCGTTGTTTTGGCGGGGGGTAGCACAGATACGCAGTATTTT.

This clone showed up just once. The chain uses TRBV28 and TRBJ2-1; perhaps TRBD2 as D (5 bases). The V and J ends lost 1 base and 7 bases respectively, with 14 bases between them. Germline loops: CDR1 MDHEN, CDR2 SYDVKM. The CDR3 has 15 amino acids. The CDR3 bases are TGTGCCAGCAGTTTATCTCGGGGTCCGAGGAATGAGCAGTTCTTC. It codes for CASSLSRGPRNEQFF.

This sequence joins TRBV18 and TRBJ2-3; D is perhaps TRBD2 (6 bases). Trimming stripped 4 bases from V and 3 bases from J, with 14 bases between. This CDR3 has 15 amino acids. Per germline, CDR1 KGHSH and CDR2 LQKENI. The CDR3 DNA reads TGTGCCAGCTCACGGGCGGAGGGCGCGACAGATACGCAGTATTTT. It is translated as CASSRAEGATDTQYF.

The rearrangement links TRBV30 to TRBJ1-2, with no clear D. Germline-derived CDR1 and CDR2 are GTSNPN and SVGIG (reference sequence). V dropped 0 bases and J dropped 3 bases, with 14 bases sitting between them. The CDR3 has 15 residues. The CDR3 coding sequence is TGTGCCTGGAGTGTAATGAACCCCTCCCACTATGGCTACACCTTC. Residues: CAWSVMNPSHYGYTF.

This rearrangement joins TRBV11-2 to TRBJ2-7; D is ambiguous. Germline CDR1 and CDR2: SGHAT and FQNNGV. The CDR3 has 11 residues. Trimming removed 1 base from V and 10 bases from J, with 8 bases in between. The CDR3 is CASSLAGPQYF. The DNA of the CDR3 is TGTGCCAGCAGCTTAGCCGGACCCCAGTACTTC.

The V gene is TRBV9, the J gene TRBJ1-5; 8 positions match TRBD1. The junction had 9 bases not matched to a gene; V was cut back by 3 bases and J by 7 bases. This CDR3 is built from 15 residues. From germline, CDR1 is SGDLS and CDR2 YYNGEE. This chain's CDR3 is CASSGTGTGEQPQHF. The CDR3 DNA reads TGTGCCAGCAGCGGCACCGGGACAGGCGAGCAGCCCCAGCATTTT.

The V gene is TRBV10-1, the J gene TRBJ1-1; 7 nucleotides agree with TRBD1. CDR1 is WNHNN and CDR2 is SYGVQD in the germline V gene (reference sequence). The length of the CDR3 is 14 residues. V lost 4 bases, J lost 0 bases, and 2 bases stayed unmatched. CDR3 residues: CASSATGVNTEAFF. The DNA of the CDR3 is TGCGCCAGCAGTGCTACAGGGGTGAACACTGAAGCTTTCTTT.